This T cell receptor (beta chain) was captured in a study of T-cell reconstitution after alpha-beta-depleted transplantation in children. The library targeted TCRbeta and was prepared with unique molecular identifiers. MiXCR, run by TCRdb on the PCR reads, gives a single entry per CDR3 protein. This table holds about 500,000 distinct CDR3 sequences, approximately 29% found once. CDR3 size: 17 residues. Per germline, CDR1 DFQATT and CDR2 SNEGSKA (reference sequence). V was pared by 2 bases and J by 4 bases, with 10 bases of the junction left unmatched. This clonotype was recorded a few times. J is TRBJ2-3 and V is TRBV20-1; 12 positions match TRBD2. The input for sequencing was PBMCs from the stem cell graft donor, taken from the stem cell graft. The TCR was taken from a human donor who donated a stem cell graft to a child with aplastic anemia. CDR3: CSARRSTSGSFADTQYF. DNA for the CDR3: TGCAGTGCTAGAAGATCGACTAGCGGGAGTTTTGCAGATACGCAGTATTTT.